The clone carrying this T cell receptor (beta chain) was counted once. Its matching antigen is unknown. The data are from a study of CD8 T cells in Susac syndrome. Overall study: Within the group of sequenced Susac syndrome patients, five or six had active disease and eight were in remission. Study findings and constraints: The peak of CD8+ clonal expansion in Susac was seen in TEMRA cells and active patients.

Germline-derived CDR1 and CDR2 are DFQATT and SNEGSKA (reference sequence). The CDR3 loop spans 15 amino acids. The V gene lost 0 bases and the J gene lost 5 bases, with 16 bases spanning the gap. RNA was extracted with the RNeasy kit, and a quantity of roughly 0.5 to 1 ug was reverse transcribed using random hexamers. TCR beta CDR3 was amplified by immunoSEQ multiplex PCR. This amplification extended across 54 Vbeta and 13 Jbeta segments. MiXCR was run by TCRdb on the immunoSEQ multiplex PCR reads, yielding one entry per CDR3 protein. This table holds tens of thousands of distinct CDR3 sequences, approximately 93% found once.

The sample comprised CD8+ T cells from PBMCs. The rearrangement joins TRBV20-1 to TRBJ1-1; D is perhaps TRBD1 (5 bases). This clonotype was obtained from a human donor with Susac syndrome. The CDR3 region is CSARDFTGPLTEAFF. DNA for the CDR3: TGCAGTGCTAGAGATTTCACGGGGCCCCTAACTGAAGCTTTCTTT.